The subject of this entry is one T cell receptor beta chain. The treatment: roughly 18 received Ad26.COV2.S at low or high dose, single or two shots; several received placebo; per-sample allocation not given. Sampling was done on day 63 after the first vaccine or placebo injection. The data are from a study of Ad26.COV2.S vaccination and SARS-CoV-2 variants. Germline lookup yields CDR1 SGDLS and CDR2 YYNGEE. V was clipped by 4 bases and J by 2 bases; unmatched bases: 9. The CDR3 is 18 residues long. Some clones are missing from TCRdb's copy, which holds only in-frame ones; the method was immunoSEQ multiplex PCR. The sample holds approximately 410,000 clones, around 92% seen once.

This rearrangement joins TRBV9 to TRBJ2-2, with 12 nucleotides matching TRBD2. The sample was peripheral blood, taken in a trial of Ad26.COV2.S vaccine versus placebo. The TCR was taken from a person aged 18 to 59 who received the Ad26.COV2.S COVID-19 vaccine or a placebo. The CDR3 here is CASSRSTSGGLNTGELFF. CDR3 coding DNA: TGTGCCAGCAGCCGATCGACTAGCGGGGGACTAAACACCGGGGAGCTGTTTTTT.